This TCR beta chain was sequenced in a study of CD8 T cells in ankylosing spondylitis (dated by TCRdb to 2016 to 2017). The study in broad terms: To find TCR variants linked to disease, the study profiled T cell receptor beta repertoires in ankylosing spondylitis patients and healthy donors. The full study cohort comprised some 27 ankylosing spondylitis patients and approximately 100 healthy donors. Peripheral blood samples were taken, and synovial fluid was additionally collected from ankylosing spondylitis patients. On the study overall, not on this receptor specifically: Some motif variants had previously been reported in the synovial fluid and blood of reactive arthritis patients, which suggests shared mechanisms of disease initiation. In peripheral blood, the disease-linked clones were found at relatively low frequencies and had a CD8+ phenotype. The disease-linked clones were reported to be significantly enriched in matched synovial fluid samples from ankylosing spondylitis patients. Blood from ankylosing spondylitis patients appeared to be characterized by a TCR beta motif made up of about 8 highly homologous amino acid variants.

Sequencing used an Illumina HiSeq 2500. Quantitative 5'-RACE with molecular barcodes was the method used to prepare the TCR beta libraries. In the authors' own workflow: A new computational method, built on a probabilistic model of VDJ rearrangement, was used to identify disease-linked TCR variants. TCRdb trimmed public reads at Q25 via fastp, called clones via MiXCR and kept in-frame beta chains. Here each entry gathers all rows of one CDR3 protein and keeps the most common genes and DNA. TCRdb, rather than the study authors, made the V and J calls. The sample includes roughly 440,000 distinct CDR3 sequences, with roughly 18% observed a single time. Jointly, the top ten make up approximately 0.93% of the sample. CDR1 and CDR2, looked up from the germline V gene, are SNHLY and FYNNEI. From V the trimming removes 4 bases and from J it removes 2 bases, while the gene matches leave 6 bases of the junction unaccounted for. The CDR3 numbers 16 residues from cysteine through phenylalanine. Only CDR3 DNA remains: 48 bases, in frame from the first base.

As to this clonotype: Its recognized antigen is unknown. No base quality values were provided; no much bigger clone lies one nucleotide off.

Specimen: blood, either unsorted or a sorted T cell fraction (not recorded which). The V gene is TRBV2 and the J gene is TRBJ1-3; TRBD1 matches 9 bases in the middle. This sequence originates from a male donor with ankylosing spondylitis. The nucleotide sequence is TGTGCCAGCAGTGGCAACAGGGGGCTTGCTGGAAACACCATATATTTT. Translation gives CASSGNRGLAGNTIYF.